This paragraph covers one T cell receptor (beta chain) sequence. Sequencing used immunoSEQ multiplex PCR; TCRdb keeps in-frame clones, though not all of them. This table has about 82,000 clones, about 82% appearing once. This record belongs to a study of OX40 agonist ivuxolimab in advanced cancers. The CDR3 covers 14 residues. V was clipped by 3 bases and J by 5 bases; unmatched bases: 7. Germline assignment: CDR1 GTSNPN and CDR2 SVGIG (reference sequence). This rearrangement joins TRBV30 to TRBJ2-3; 8 positions agree with TRBD2. This specimen was CD4+ or CD8+ T cells sorted from blood, taken in a trial of the OX40 agonist ivuxolimab. The source is an adult with an advanced solid tumor such as melanoma, head and neck, liver or kidney cancer. The CDR3 loop is CAWSLTGGLDTQYF. The CDR3 bases are TGTGCCTGGAGCCTAACGGGGGGGTTAGATACGCAGTATTTT. Combining the CDR3 with reference TRBV30 and TRBJ2-3 gives the whole variable domain SQTIHQWPATLVQPVGSPLSLECTVEGTSNPNLYWYRQAAGRGLQLLFYSVGIGQISSEVPQNLSASRPQDRQFILSSKKLLLSDSGFYLCAWSLTGGLDTQYFGPGTRLTVL.